Listed below are T cell receptor beta chains from one sample, sequenced in a study of cytomegalovirus exposure and HLA in healthy donors. Produced via immunoSEQ multiplex PCR; TCRdb's table is partial and in-frame only. The top ten hold around 3.8% of the sample, which has about 160,000 clones, over 85% seen once. The sample consisted of PBMCs. The receptor source for this set is a young man in good health and CMV-seropositive. Each CDR3 is given without its conserved first and last residue. Fields, in order: J gene, V gene, CDR3 protein.

J gene: TRBJ1-1
V gene: TRBV14
CDR3 protein: ASSHERAGQFAF

J gene: TRBJ2-1
V gene: TRBV29-1
CDR3 protein: SGATGGAGNEQF

J gene: TRBJ1-5
V gene: TRBV30
CDR3 protein: AWSWQGGNQPQH

J gene: TRBJ2-7
V gene: TRBV19
CDR3 protein: ASSIGGAVY

J gene: TRBJ1-2
V gene: TRBV4-1
CDR3 protein: ASSQTGVDGYT

J gene: TRBJ1-2
V gene: TRBV5-1
CDR3 protein: ASSLGQEHLGYT

J gene: TRBJ2-2
V gene: TRBV10-2
CDR3 protein: ASSGTGPTGELF

J gene: TRBJ2-5
V gene: TRBV23-1
CDR3 protein: ASSHKFGRGQETQY

J gene: TRBJ2-7
V gene: TRBV29-1
CDR3 protein: SVRLVNGYEQY

J gene: TRBJ1-1
V gene: TRBV9
CDR3 protein: ASSGDRSLGPAF

J gene: TRBJ2-7
V gene: TRBV27
CDR3 protein: ASTSYLAGGRVQY

J gene: TRBJ1-4
V gene: TRBV6-1
CDR3 protein: ASSRERVEKLF

J gene: TRBJ2-2
V gene: TRBV5-4
CDR3 protein: ASSLDPGGRTGELF

J gene: TRBJ2-1
V gene: TRBV5-6
CDR3 protein: ASSKTANEQF

J gene: TRBJ1-5
V gene: TRBV2
CDR3 protein: ASSEWQGQGQPQH

J gene: TRBJ2-7
V gene: TRBV19
CDR3 protein: ASSQEVYYEQY